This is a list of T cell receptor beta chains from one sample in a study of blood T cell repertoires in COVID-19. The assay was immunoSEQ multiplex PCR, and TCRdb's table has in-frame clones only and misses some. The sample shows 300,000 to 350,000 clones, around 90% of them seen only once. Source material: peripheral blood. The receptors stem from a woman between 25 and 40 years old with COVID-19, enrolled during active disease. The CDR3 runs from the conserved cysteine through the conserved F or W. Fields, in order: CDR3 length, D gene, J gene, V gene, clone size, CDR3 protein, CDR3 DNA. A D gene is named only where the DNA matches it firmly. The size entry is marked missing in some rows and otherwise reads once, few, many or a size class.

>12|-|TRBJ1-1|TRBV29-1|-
CSVARVNTEAFF
TGCAGCGTTGCTAGAGTAAACACTGAAGCTTTCTTT
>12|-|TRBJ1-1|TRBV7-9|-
CASSLVSGRAFF
TGTGCCAGCAGCTTAGTTAGCGGCCGCGCTTTCTTT
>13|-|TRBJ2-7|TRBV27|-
CASSLSKGYEQYF
TGTGCCAGCAGTTTATCGAAGGGGTACGAGCAGTACTTC
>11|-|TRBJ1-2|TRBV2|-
CASSVGDGYTF
TGTGCCAGCAGTGTGGGCGATGGCTACACCTTC
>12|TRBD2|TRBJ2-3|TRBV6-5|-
CASVPAGAMQYF
TGTGCCAGCGTCCCCGCGGGAGCTATGCAGTATTTT
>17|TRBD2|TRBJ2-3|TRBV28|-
CASSLVRGGLNTDTQYF
TGTGCCAGCAGTTTAGTCCGGGGAGGGTTAAACACAGATACGCAGTATTTT
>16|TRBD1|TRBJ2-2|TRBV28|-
CASSLRGTGGPGELFF
TGTGCCAGCAGTTTACGCGGGACAGGGGGCCCCGGGGAGCTGTTTTTT
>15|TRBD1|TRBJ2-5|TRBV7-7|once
CASSPDPGGLETQYF
TGTGCTAGCAGCCCGGACCCAGGGGGTTTGGAGACCCAGTACTTC
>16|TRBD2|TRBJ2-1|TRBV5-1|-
CASSLVAGGSYNEQFF
TGCGCCAGCAGCTTGGTAGCGGGAGGCTCCTACAATGAGCAGTTCTTC
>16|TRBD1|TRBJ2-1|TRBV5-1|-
CASSLGSQGAGNEQFF
TGCGCCAGCAGCTTGGGTTCTCAGGGGGCGGGTAATGAGCAGTTCTTC
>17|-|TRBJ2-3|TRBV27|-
CASSLRGRHKSHDTQYF
TGTGCCAGCAGTTTGAGAGGGAGGCATAAGTCACATGATACGCAGTATTTT
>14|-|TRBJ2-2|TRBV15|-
CATNPVPTGGELFF
TGTGCCACCAACCCGGTCCCCACCGGCGGGGAGCTGTTTTTT
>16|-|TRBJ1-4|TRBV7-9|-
CASSFSIAATNEKLFF
TGTGCCAGCAGCTTTAGTATAGCTGCAACTAATGAAAAACTGTTTTTT
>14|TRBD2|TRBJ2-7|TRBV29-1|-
CSVEDPSGSGEQYF
TGCAGCGTTGAAGATCCCAGCGGGAGTGGCGAGCAGTACTTC
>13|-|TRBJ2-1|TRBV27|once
CASSLPAKNEQFF
TGTGCCAGCAGTTTGCCCGCTAAGAATGAGCAGTTCTTC
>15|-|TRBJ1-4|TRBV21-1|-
CASSNGTGQNEKLFF
TGTGCCAGCAGCAACGGGACAGGACAAAATGAAAAACTGTTTTTT
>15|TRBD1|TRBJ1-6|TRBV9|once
CASSVVPQGSSPLHF
TGTGCCAGCAGCGTAGTCCCACAGGGGTCTTCACCCCTCCACTTT
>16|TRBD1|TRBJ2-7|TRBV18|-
CASSPVRTGGGYEQYF
TGTGCCAGCTCACCGGTTCGGACAGGGGGAGGTTACGAGCAGTACTTC
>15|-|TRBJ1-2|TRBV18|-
CASSPWAGSDYGYTF
TGTGCCAGCTCACCGTGGGCAGGTTCGGACTATGGCTACACCTTC
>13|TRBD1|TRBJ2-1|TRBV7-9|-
CASSRDRGNEQFF
TGTGCCAGCAGCAGGGACAGGGGAAATGAGCAGTTCTTC
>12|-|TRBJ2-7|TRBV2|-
CASSSNRYWQYF
TGTGCCAGCAGTTCCAACAGGTACTGGCAGTACTTC
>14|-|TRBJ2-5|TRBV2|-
CASSAAQYQETQYF
TGTGCCAGCAGTGCCGCTCAGTACCAAGAGACCCAGTACTTC
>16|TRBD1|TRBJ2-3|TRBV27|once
CASSLSSGGSTDTQYF
TGTGCCAGCAGTTTATCTTCAGGGGGTAGCACAGATACGCAGTATTTT
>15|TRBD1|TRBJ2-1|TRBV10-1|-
CASSGPTGRNNEQFF
TGCGCCAGCAGTGGGCCGACAGGGCGCAACAATGAGCAGTTCTTC
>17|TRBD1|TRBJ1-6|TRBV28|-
CASSMGGQGARNSPLHF
TGTGCCAGCAGTATGGGGGGACAGGGGGCGCGGAATTCACCCCTCCACTTT
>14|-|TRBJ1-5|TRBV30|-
CAWSVTAGDQPQHF
TGTGCCTGGAGTGTAACGGCAGGGGATCAGCCCCAGCATTTT
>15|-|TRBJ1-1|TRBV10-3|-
CAISELGGYGTEAFF
TGTGCCATCAGTGAGTTAGGGGGTTATGGCACTGAAGCTTTCTTT
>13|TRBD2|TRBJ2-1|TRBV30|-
CAWNPAGGIEQFF
TGTGCCTGGAATCCAGCGGGAGGGATTGAGCAGTTCTTC
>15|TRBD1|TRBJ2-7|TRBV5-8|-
CASSHGQGTPYEQYF
TGTGCCAGCAGCCACGGACAGGGGACTCCCTACGAGCAGTACTTC